This is a list of T cell receptor beta chains from one sample in a study of OX40 agonist ivuxolimab in advanced cancers. Here immunoSEQ multiplex PCR was the method, and the copy in TCRdb shows in-frame clones only, minus some. The sample records 70,000 to 90,000 clones, more than 85% being singletons. The sequencing used CD4+ or CD8+ T cells sorted from blood, collected in a trial of the OX40 agonist ivuxolimab. These receptors originate from an adult with an advanced solid tumor such as melanoma, head and neck, liver or kidney cancer. Both conserved end residues are part of each CDR3. The D gene is left open where the match is weak. The listing skips clone size in some rows; elsewhere it reads once, few, many or a size class.

J | V | size | D | CDR3 | DNA
TRBJ2-5 | TRBV5-1 | . | TRBD2 | CASSVSTSGGRGTQYF | TGCGCCAGCAGCGTCTCCACTAGCGGGGGTCGGGGGACCCAGTACTTC
TRBJ1-2 | TRBV6-6 | . | . | CASRDTWGYTF | TGTGCCAGCAGGGATACCTGGGGCTACACCTTC
TRBJ2-1 | TRBV11-3 | . | . | CASSLGARGGYNEQFF | TGTGCCAGCAGCTTAGGGGCGAGGGGAGGCTACAATGAGCAGTTCTTC
TRBJ2-3 | TRBV2 | . | . | CASSRDMADTQYF | TGTGCCAGCAGTAGGGACATGGCAGATACGCAGTATTTT
TRBJ2-7 | TRBV6-1 | . | TRBD1 | CASNRDRVSYEQYF | TGTGCCAGTAACCGGGACAGGGTCTCCTACGAGCAGTACTTC
TRBJ2-1 | TRBV29-1 | . | TRBD2 | CSVDLAGGLSYNEQFF | TGCAGCGTTGACCTAGCGGGGGGCCTCTCCTACAATGAGCAGTTCTTC
TRBJ1-2 | TRBV19 | . | . | CASSTPGTSPYGYTF | TGTGCCAGTAGTACTCCAGGGACCTCACCCTATGGCTACACCTTC
TRBJ1-5 | TRBV9 | . | . | CASSVGIDQPQHF | TGTGCCAGCAGCGTAGGAATTGATCAGCCCCAGCATTTT
TRBJ1-6 | TRBV7-2 | few | . | CASSLGQYLHF | TGTGCCAGCAGCTTAGGACAATACCTCCACTTT
TRBJ1-2 | TRBV7-9 | . | TRBD1 | CASRADRGRDYGYTF | TGTGCCAGCAGAGCGGACAGGGGGAGAGACTATGGCTACACCTTC
TRBJ1-5 | TRBV21-1 | . | . | CASGRADQENQPQHF | TGTGCCAGCGGAAGAGCAGACCAAGAGAATCAGCCCCAGCATTTT
TRBJ1-5 | TRBV9 | once | . | CASSVGGWKNQPQHF | TGTGCCAGCAGCGTAGGGGGATGGAAAAATCAGCCCCAGCATTTT
TRBJ2-1 | TRBV19 | . | TRBD1 | CASSWGQGAINEQFF | TGTGCCAGTAGTTGGGGACAGGGGGCGATTAATGAGCAGTTCTTC
TRBJ2-5 | TRBV7-3 | . | . | CASSLKYEATQYF | TGTGCCAGCAGCTTAAAATACGAGGCGACCCAGTACTTC
TRBJ2-2 | TRBV5-1 | . | TRBD2 | CASSAGGTGELFF | TGCGCCAGCAGCGCGGGGGGCACCGGGGAGCTGTTTTTT
TRBJ2-2 | TRBV5-1 | . | TRBD1 | CASGSQGAVGELFF | TGCGCCAGCGGGTCGCAGGGGGCGGTCGGGGAGCTGTTTTTT
TRBJ2-6 | TRBV27 | . | . | CASSGKFSGANVLTF | TGTGCCAGCAGTGGGAAGTTCTCTGGGGCCAACGTCCTGACTTTC
TRBJ2-4 | TRBV28 | . | . | CASSLGGLAKNIQYF | TGTGCCAGCAGTTTAGGCGGACTAGCCAAAAACATTCAGTACTTC
TRBJ2-5 | TRBV6-5 | few | . | CASRFGRETQYF | TGTGCCAGCAGATTCGGCAGAGAGACCCAGTACTTC
TRBJ2-3 | TRBV6-4 | . | TRBD1 | CASSPDRADTQYF | TGTGCCAGCAGTCCAGACAGGGCAGATACGCAGTATTTT
TRBJ2-5 | TRBV5-1 | . | . | CASSLSPGYQETQYF | TGCGCCAGCAGCTTGAGCCCAGGGTACCAAGAGACCCAGTACTTC
TRBJ2-5 | TRBV5-1 | . | . | CASSPMGQETQYF | TGCGCCAGCAGCCCAATGGGGCAAGAGACCCAGTACTTC
TRBJ1-1 | TRBV7-2 | . | . | CASSIQGDTEAFF | TGTGCCAGCAGCATACAGGGTGACACTGAAGCTTTCTTT
TRBJ2-7 | TRBV6-5 | . | . | CASSYRESSYEQYF | TGTGCCAGCAGTTACAGGGAGAGCTCCTACGAGCAGTACTTC
TRBJ1-1 | TRBV19 | . | . | CASSMNTGRGAEAFF | TGTGCCAGCAGTATGAATACCGGGCGAGGGGCTGAAGCTTTCTTT
TRBJ1-1 | TRBV6-6 | . | TRBD1 | CASTRPTGAWTEAFF | TGTGCCAGCACTCGCCCGACAGGGGCGTGGACTGAAGCTTTCTTT
TRBJ1-5 | TRBV27 | . | . | CASSFTPGYQPQHF | TGTGCCAGCAGTTTCACTCCAGGGTATCAGCCCCAGCATTTT
TRBJ2-2 | TRBV7-3 | . | TRBD1 | CASSSGQGNTGELFF | TGTGCCAGCAGCTCCGGACAGGGGAACACCGGGGAGCTGTTTTTT
TRBJ2-7 | TRBV6-4 | . | . | CASSDPAGSIRLRGQYF | TGTGCCAGCAGTGACCCCGCGGGGTCGATTAGACTACGAGGGCAGTACTTC
TRBJ2-3 | TRBV10-3 | . | . | CAITRSGGSADTQYF | TGTGCCATCACTAGATCAGGGGGGTCTGCAGATACGCAGTATTTT
TRBJ1-2 | TRBV7-9 | . | . | CASSLEKVKSYGYTF | TGTGCCAGCAGCTTAGAAAAAGTAAAAAGTTATGGCTACACCTTC
TRBJ2-5 | TRBV9 | . | TRBD2 | CASSVALPSGGEGTQYF | TGTGCCAGCAGCGTAGCTCTTCCTAGCGGGGGAGAGGGGACCCAGTACTTC
TRBJ1-1 | TRBV7-9 | . | . | CASSLNTEAFF | TGTGCCAGCAGCTTGAACACTGAAGCTTTCTTT
TRBJ2-1 | TRBV5-4 | . | TRBD2 | CASSSPGGYEQFF | TGTGCCAGCAGCTCGCCCGGGGGGTATGAGCAGTTCTTC
TRBJ1-4 | TRBV6-5 | . | . | CASSQANEKLFF | TGTGCCAGCAGTCAGGCTAATGAAAAACTGTTTTTT
TRBJ2-2 | TRBV20-1 | . | . | CSASAGQLFF | TGCAGTGCTAGCGCGGGGCAGCTGTTTTTT
TRBJ2-2 | TRBV27 | . | TRBD2 | CASSRPLLAGVRTGELFF | TGTGCCAGCAGTCGCCCTCTCCTGGCGGGGGTGAGGACCGGGGAGCTGTTTTTT
TRBJ2-1 | TRBV5-1 | once | TRBD2 | CASSAAGSRYNEQFF | TGCGCCAGCAGCGCAGCGGGGTCCCGGTACAATGAGCAGTTCTTC
TRBJ1-6 | TRBV5-4 | . | . | CASSLDSGNSPLHF | TGTGCCAGCAGCTTGGATTCAGGAAATTCACCCCTCCACTTT
TRBJ2-7 | TRBV19 | once | . | CASSKPNAGSSYEQYF | TGTGCCAGTAGTAAACCCAACGCGGGGAGCTCCTACGAGCAGTACTTC
TRBJ1-1 | TRBV28 | . | . | CASSIPGAVNTEAFF | TGTGCCAGCAGCATCCCAGGGGCGGTGAACACTGAAGCTTTCTTT